This T cell receptor beta chain was obtained from a study of T cells after yellow fever vaccination (dated by TCRdb to the late 2010s). At the level of the whole study: Libraries from fractions with low cell numbers were prepared with the SMART-Seq v4 Ultra Low Input RNA kit. To follow T-cell clones before and after primary and booster YFV17D yellow fever vaccination, bulk TCR alpha and beta repertoires were sequenced over time. The cohort comprised two healthy male donors, one aged 18 to 30 and one aged 30 to 39 years. Bulk PBMC replicates and cell subsets were isolated from blood drawn at multiple timepoints before and after both primary and secondary immunization.

TCR cDNA was synthesized by 5'RACE template switching, through which a universal primer site and unique molecular identifiers were introduced. cDNA synthesis was primed from both the TCR alpha and TCR beta constant segments. Libraries were amplified in two PCR steps, with sample barcodes and sequencing adapters added in the second step. Sequencing of the libraries was done on either Illumina HiSeq 2500 (2x100 bp) or NovaSeq (2x150 bp). On the study's bioinformatics: MIGEC handled demultiplexing of reads and collapsing into UMI consensus sequences, while MiXCR performed V(D)J alignment. Using edgeR on replicate PBMC samples, clonotypes were called vaccine-responding if FDR was below 0.01 and the log2 fold change was above 5 up to day 15. Each bulk clonotype received a CD4 or CD8 identity based on whether the sequenced CD4 or CD8 repertoire contained that clonotype at higher abundance. The public reads were run again by TCRdb, first through fastp at Q25 and then through MiXCR, and only productive beta chains were kept. Rows are combined by CDR3 protein, so each entry shows the most common genes and DNA. It is TCRdb's table, rather than the study itself, that gives the V and J calls and clone size. Counted in this sample were 550,000 or so distinct CDR3 sequences; less than 20% of them appeared once. The ten biggest clones cover 14% of the sample.

Explained via the paper, the treatment or condition label denotes: live attenuated yellow fever vaccine strain. At each blood-draw timepoint, two biological replicates of bulk PBMCs were obtained. A standard Ficoll-Paque protocol was used to isolate PBMCs from peripheral blood. RNA was extracted with TriZol from bulk PBMCs, CD4 and CD8 fractions, and dextramer-positive and dextramer-negative fractions. In its sample, this clonotype was seen a few times. Its antigen is not yet known. Base qualities are not provided; no much larger clone lies one nucleotide away. The CDR3 sequence holds 11 residues, the cysteine and phenylalanine included. Of all the DNA, just the CDR3 is kept, 33 bases in frame from base 1. Taken from the germline V gene (reference sequence), the CDR1 and CDR2 loops are DFQATT and SNEGSKA. V is clipped by 6 bases and J by 6 bases, and the sequence between their germline boundaries is 12 bases long.

Overall results and qualifications from the work: Compared with the primary T-cell response, the secondary T-cell response was faster but weaker, reaching its peak on day 5 rather than on day 15. Because the study included only a couple of donors, the extent to which the findings can be generalized is limited. FACS-sorted repertoires could contain abundant contaminating clonotypes from the bulk population, so computational filtering was required. After the booster, most of the clones that had expanded following primary vaccination were detected again (roughly 96% of CD4 and more than 85% of CD8), which suggests that memory was broadly maintained. A small share of clonotypes was detected in both CD4 and CD8 compartments, with the overlap likely arising from convergent recombination.

This specimen was PBMCs, taken 15 days after the yellow fever booster vaccination. This clonotype was obtained from a man aged 25 to 45 who received the YFV17D yellow fever vaccine. The sequence links TRBV20-1 to TRBJ2-7; the best D guess is TRBD2, with 5 bases matching. The nucleotides read TGCAGTGCGAGGAGGATTGCCGAGCAGTACTTC. Its protein reads: CSARRIAEQYF.